The 8 T cell receptor beta chains below all came from one sample that was sequenced in a study of cytomegalovirus exposure and HLA in healthy donors. The repertoire was sequenced with immunoSEQ multiplex PCR; TCRdb's copy has only in-frame clones and lacks some. The sample has over 50,000 clones; almost 97% are singletons. The sequencing sample was made of PBMCs. All receptors derive from a woman younger than 35 in good health and CMV-seronegative.

The gene calls are TRBV28 and TRBJ2-6, with TRBD1 matching 9 bases. Trimming at V came to 3 bases and at J to 1 base, leaving 4 bases not matched to a gene. Germline V lookup: CDR1 MDHEN, CDR2 SYDVKM. The CDR3 has 17 residues. CDR3 in amino acids: CASSFFGQGSGANVLTF. The CDR3 DNA is TGTGCCAGCAGTTTTTTCGGACAGGGGTCTGGGGCCAACGTCCTGACTTTC.

V usage is TRBV10-3 and J usage is TRBJ1-1; D is perhaps TRBD1 (5 bases). The CDR3 consists of 14 residues. V lost 6 bases and J 4 bases, leaving 15 bases between the germline ends. Germline V lookup: CDR1 ENHRY, CDR2 SYGVKD. CDR3 region: CAISQGSLGTEAFF. CDR3 DNA sequence: TGTGCCATCAGCCAGGGATCCCTAGGCACTGAAGCTTTCTTT.

This chain joins TRBV28 and TRBJ2-5; TRBD2 matches at 10 bases. The germline gives CDR1 MDHEN, CDR2 SYDVKM. The CDR3 contains 15 residues. The V and J ends lost 10 bases and 3 bases, in that order; junction bases with no gene match: 11. CDR3 bases: TGTGCCACCATCTCGAGCGGGGGGGAAAAAGAGACCCAGTACTTC. Amino acid sequence: CATISSGGEKETQYF.

The chain joins TRBV4-3 to TRBJ1-2, with D perhaps matching TRBD1 (6 bases). V shed 1 base and J shed 1 base, with 10 bases lying between them. This CDR3 comprises 15 residues. Germline lookup yields CDR1 LGHNA and CDR2 YSLEER. The CDR3 DNA reads TGCGCCAGCAGCCAAGTGGGACAAAGTAACTATGGCTACACCTTC. It is translated as CASSQVGQSNYGYTF.

V gene TRBV6-7 combines with J gene TRBJ2-2, with TRBD1 as a possible D gene (5 bases). TRBV6-7 is flagged as an ORF with uncertain function. The CDR3 has 19 residues. With 0 bases removed from V and 9 bases from J, the gap between germline ends came to 26 bases. DNA of the CDR3: TGTGCCAGCAGTTACTCGAGTCCTCGGCGTAGTGGCCAGGGCCGGGAGCTGTTTTTT. It specifies CASSYSSPRRSGQGRELFF.

The rearrangement links TRBV11-2 to TRBJ1-4; the D gene is possibly TRBD1 (5 bases). This CDR3 has 12 residues. Germline CDR1 reads SGHAT; CDR2 reads FQNNGV. V lost 4 bases and J lost 8, with 8 bases in between. CDR3 nucleotides: TGTGCCAGCAGCTCCCGGGGGGAAAAACTGTTTTTT. Translation gives CASSSRGEKLFF.

V is TRBV7-9 and J is TRBJ2-5; TRBD2 matches 7 bases. CDR1 SEHNR and CDR2 FQNEAQ come from the germline V gene (reference sequence). The ends lost 3 bases at V and 5 bases at J; junction bases unmatched: 9. This CDR3 has 15 amino acids. The CDR3 reads CASSFLGGSGETQYF. In DNA form, the CDR3 reads TGTGCCAGCAGCTTCCTGGGGGGGTCGGGGGAGACCCAGTACTTC.

The V call is TRBV28, the J call TRBJ1-2, with D tentatively TRBD1 (5 bases). The germline V gene encodes CDR1 MDHEN and CDR2 SYDVKM. V lost 5 bases and J lost 4, with 14 bases in between. This CDR3 has 14 residues. In DNA, the CDR3 is TGTGCCAGCAGTGCCCAGGGACTGCCCTATGGCTACACCTTC. This codes for CASSAQGLPYGYTF.